Listed below are T cell receptor beta chains from one sample, sequenced in a study of cytomegalovirus exposure and HLA in healthy donors. The data were produced by immunoSEQ multiplex PCR, yet TCRdb's version contains in-frame clones alone and is incomplete. The sample yields about 160,000 clones, around 77% seen once. Sequenced input: PBMCs. These receptor sequences come from a woman aged 50 to 65 in good health and CMV-seropositive. Each CDR3 is given with its conserved first and last residue. The D gene is left open where the match is weak. The size field is filled for only some rows; it gives once, few, many or a size class.

d_call	j_call	v_call	clone_size	cdr3_nt	cdr3_aa
TRBD1	TRBJ2-7	TRBV5-6	-	TGTGCCAGCAGCAAGCCCGACAGGGCCTACGAGCAGTACTTC	CASSKPDRAYEQYF
-	TRBJ1-1	TRBV27	few	TGTGCCAGCAGTTTATCGAGCTCCCGGGGGACTGAAGCTTTCTTT	CASSLSSSRGTEAFF
TRBD1	TRBJ2-7	TRBV5-6	-	TGTGCCAGCAGCTTAGGACAGGGGAGGAATAGCGAGCAGTACTTC	CASSLGQGRNSEQYF
TRBD1	TRBJ1-2	TRBV5-1	once	TGCGCCAGCAGCTTGTCGCAGGGGGCTATAAGGGACTACACCTTC	CASSLSQGAIRDYTF
-	TRBJ1-3	TRBV4-3	-	TGCGCCAGCAGCCAAGTCTCGGCAGGGAAGGCGTACACCATATATTTT	CASSQVSAGKAYTIYF
-	TRBJ2-1	TRBV28	-	TGTGCCAGCAGTCCGGACATGGGTGGGCAGTTCTTC	CASSPDMGGQFF
-	TRBJ2-1	TRBV4-2	-	TGTGCCAGCAGCCAAGAACAGGGTCGTAATGAGCAGTTCTTC	CASSQEQGRNEQFF
TRBD2	TRBJ2-1	TRBV5-6	once	TGTGCCAGCAGCTTGGGGGCTAGCGGGAGTGGCAATGAGCAGTTCTTC	CASSLGASGSGNEQFF
-	TRBJ2-7	TRBV28	-	TGTGCCAGCAGTTTCCGAGGGATCGAGCAGTACTTC	CASSFRGIEQYF
-	TRBJ2-1	TRBV2	few	TGTGCCAGCAGGGACAGATCCTACAATGAGCAGTTCTTC	CASRDRSYNEQFF
-	TRBJ1-5	TRBV5-5	-	TGTGCCAGCAGCTTGGATAGCAATCAGCTCCAGCATTTT	CASSLDSNQLQHF
TRBD2	TRBJ2-3	TRBV27	-	TGTGCCAGCAGGATGGGACTAGCGTCGGATACGCAGTATTTT	CASRMGLASDTQYF
-	TRBJ1-1	TRBV6-4	-	TGTGCCAGCAGTGACTCGACAGACGCTGAAGCTTTCTTT	CASSDSTDAEAFF
-	TRBJ2-5	TRBV7-2	-	TGTGCCAGCAGCCTGTTCCTAGTTGGAGAGACCCAGTACTTC	CASSLFLVGETQYF
-	TRBJ2-2	TRBV14	-	TGTGCCAGCAGCCAAGCCCGAGCGCCAGGGGGCCTCTGGCGGGAGCGGGGGGAGCTGTTTTTT	CASSQARAPGGLWRERGELFF
TRBD2	TRBJ2-1	TRBV11-3	few	TGTGCCAGCAGCTCGGGGGCGGGGGGATACAATGAGCAGTTCTTC	CASSSGAGGYNEQFF
TRBD2	TRBJ2-1	TRBV4-3	-	TGCGCCAGCAGCCAAGAACTAGCGGGGACGGGGTACAATGAGCAGTTCTTC	CASSQELAGTGYNEQFF
-	TRBJ1-6	TRBV28	-	TGTGCCAGCAGTTTATACGTCAGCTCCTATAATTCACCCCTCCACTTT	CASSLYVSSYNSPLHF
TRBD2	TRBJ2-7	TRBV28	few	TGTGCCAGTAGCGGGGGGACCTCCTACGAGCAGTACTTC	CASSGGTSYEQYF
-	TRBJ1-4	TRBV18	-	TGTGCCAGCTCACCAACACAGGGAGATGAAAAACTGTTTTTT	CASSPTQGDEKLFF
-	TRBJ1-5	TRBV28	-	TGTGCCAGCAGAAGTCGGGACACCCTGCCCCAGCATTTT	CASRSRDTLPQHF
-	TRBJ2-7	TRBV5-5	-	TGTGCCAGCAGCTTGGCCGGGTACGCCACCTACGAGCAGTACTTC	CASSLAGYATYEQYF
-	TRBJ2-7	TRBV2	-	TGTGCCAAGGGGGGCCTCGGGGGGGAGCAGTACTTC	CAKGGLGGEQYF
TRBD1	TRBJ1-1	TRBV28	once	TGTGCCATACAAACGGGCAGGGGGCCCACTGAAGCTTTCTTT	CAIQTGRGPTEAFF
TRBD2	TRBJ2-5	TRBV5-1	once	TGCGCCAGCAGTACTAGCGGGATCCAAGAGACCCAGTACTTC	CASSTSGIQETQYF
-	TRBJ2-4	TRBV7-6	few	TGTGCCAGCAGCCCCCAATCCGGGGGGCTTAGAAACATTCAGTACTTC	CASSPQSGGLRNIQYF
-	TRBJ1-4	TRBV15	-	TGTGCCACCAGCAGAGACCGGAATGAAAAACTGTTTTTT	CATSRDRNEKLFF
-	TRBJ2-3	TRBV5-1	-	TGCGCCAGCAGCTTGGAGAGAGGCCTGGGCACAGATACGCAGTATTTT	CASSLERGLGTDTQYF
TRBD1	TRBJ2-4	TRBV19	few	TGTGCCAGTAGTGGGACAGTCTTACCTAAAAACATTCAGTACTTC	CASSGTVLPKNIQYF
TRBD1	TRBJ1-2	TRBV29-1	-	TGCAGCGTTGTTGAGGGGGGGACAGGGAACTACTGGAGCTACACCTTC	CSVVEGGTGNYWSYTF
-	TRBJ1-6	TRBV9	-	TGTGCCAGCAGCGTAGAGGCAGGGAATTCACCCCTCCACTTT	CASSVEAGNSPLHF
-	TRBJ1-5	TRBV27	-	TGTGCCAGCAGTTTATCGTCTTTGAGATATAGCAATCAGCCCCAGCATTTT	CASSLSSLRYSNQPQHF
TRBD1	TRBJ2-1	TRBV5-1	-	TGCGCCAGCAGCTTGTTCAGGGGGTCCTACAATGAGCAGTTCTTC	CASSLFRGSYNEQFF
-	TRBJ1-4	TRBV5-1	-	TGCGCCAGCAGCTCTCGGACAGTAAATGAAAAACTGTTTTTT	CASSSRTVNEKLFF
-	TRBJ2-2	TRBV2	-	TGTGCCAGCAGTGGGGCGCGGGGGCCGGTCTACGGGGAGCTGTTTTTT	CASSGARGPVYGELFF
-	TRBJ2-7	TRBV2	once	TGTGCCAGCCTGCCCTCCCGGGACACGTTTTACGAGCAGTACTTC	CASLPSRDTFYEQYF
-	TRBJ1-1	TRBV28	once	TGTGCCAGCAGTTCTCATCTTAGACAGACGAACACTGAAGCTTTCTTT	CASSSHLRQTNTEAFF
-	TRBJ1-2	TRBV29-1	once	TGCAGCGTTGAACTTGTTCGCAGCTATGGCTACACCTTC	CSVELVRSYGYTF
-	TRBJ1-1	TRBV14	-	TGTGCCAGCAGCCACGGGGGTGGAACTGAAGCTTTCTTT	CASSHGGGTEAFF
-	TRBJ2-2	TRBV6-5	-	TGTGCCAGCAGTTACTCGAACGGAGTGAACACCGGGGAGCTGTTTTTT	CASSYSNGVNTGELFF
TRBD1	TRBJ2-7	TRBV4-2	-	TGTGCCAGCAGCCGACAGGGAAACGAGCAGTACTTC	CASSRQGNEQYF
TRBD2	TRBJ2-3	TRBV7-2	-	TGTGCCAGCAGCTTAATAGCGGGCTCCGGAGATACGCAGTATTTT	CASSLIAGSGDTQYF
-	TRBJ1-6	TRBV30	once	TGTGCCTGGAGTGGAAGACTGCGTTATAATTCACCCCTCCACTTT	CAWSGRLRYNSPLHF
TRBD2	TRBJ2-5	TRBV18	-	TGTGCCAGCTCACTGGGTCTAGCGGGACGGGAGACCCAGTACTTC	CASSLGLAGRETQYF
TRBD1	TRBJ2-5	TRBV19	-	TGTGCCAGTAGTATCCTCACGACAGGGGGCGTCCAAGAGACCCAGTACTTC	CASSILTTGGVQETQYF
-	TRBJ1-2	TRBV9	-	TGTGCCAGCGGGGGCGGGCAGGGGATCGCTTATGGCTACACCTTC	CASGGGQGIAYGYTF
-	TRBJ2-2	TRBV27	-	TGTGCCAGCAGGACAAGGTCGGACTACACCGGGGAGCTGTTTTTT	CASRTRSDYTGELFF
TRBD1	TRBJ1-2	TRBV7-9	-	TGTGCCAGCAGCTCCCCCGTGGGACAGGGAGGACGGAACTATGGCTACACCTTC	CASSSPVGQGGRNYGYTF